This TCR beta chain was found in a study of cytomegalovirus exposure and HLA in healthy donors. Amplification used 60 Vbeta primers and 13 Jbeta primers. The method was immunoSEQ multiplex PCR; TCRdb's version includes in-frame clones alone and lacks a portion of them. The table records some 150,000 clones, roughly 70% of them present only once. Trimming stripped 6 bases from V and 0 bases from J, with 15 bases between. There are 15 residues in the CDR3. Germline lookup yields CDR1 SNHLY and CDR2 FYNNEI. This clone was picked up a small number of times. Its cognate antigen is unknown. General study results and limits: Later analysis associated a missense DCLRE1C variant with TCR beta V- and J-gene trimming.

This chain connects TRBV2 to TRBJ2-7; D unresolved. This clonotype was obtained from a man aged 25-45 years in good health and CMV-seronegative. Sequencing input: PBMCs. CDR3 region: CASSPQRDYSYEQYF. In DNA form, the CDR3 reads TGTGCCAGCAGCCCCCAGCGAGATTACTCCTACGAGCAGTACTTC.